This T cell receptor (beta chain) was captured by sequencing in a study of Graves' ophthalmopathy and Graves' hyperthyroidism. Study details: Samples of peripheral blood were obtained at initial diagnosis, prior to treatment of any kind.

V lost 1 base and J 4 bases, leaving 13 bases between the germline ends. This CDR3 region has 15 residues. Germline CDR1 SEHNR, CDR2 FQNEAQ (reference sequence). It was from roughly 10 ml of fresh peripheral blood that the PBMCs came. This clonotype was picked up many times. The study amplified TCR beta CDR3 regions using RNA transcripts. First-round RT-PCR relied on HTBI primers, and a second-round multiplex PCR came next. TCRdb re-called the multiplex PCR reads through MiXCR, storing one row per CDR3 protein. This table has some 750,000 distinct CDR3 sequences, 35% to 50% appearing once. The specimen sequenced was peripheral blood. The rearrangement joins TRBV7-9 to TRBJ1-2; no definite D call. This clonotype originated in an adult man with Graves' ophthalmopathy. CDR3 residues: CASSLEGLTGYGYTF. In DNA, the CDR3 is TGTGCCAGCAGCTTAGAAGGTCTGACTGGCTATGGCTACACCTTC.